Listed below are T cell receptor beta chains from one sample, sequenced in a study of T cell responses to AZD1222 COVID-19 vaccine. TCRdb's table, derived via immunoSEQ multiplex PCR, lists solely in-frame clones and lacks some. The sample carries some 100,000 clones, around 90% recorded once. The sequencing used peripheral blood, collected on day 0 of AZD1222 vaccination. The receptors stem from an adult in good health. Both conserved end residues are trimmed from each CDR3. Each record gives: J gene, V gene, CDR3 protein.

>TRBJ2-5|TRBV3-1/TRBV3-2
ASSHNLPAQETQY
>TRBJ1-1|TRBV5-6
ASSLARRGLGNTEAF
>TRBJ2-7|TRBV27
ASRQTSGSYEQY
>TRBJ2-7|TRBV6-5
ASRAGTGGNEQY
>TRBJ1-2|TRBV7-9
ASSPQTLGST
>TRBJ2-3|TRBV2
ASRGLSGTRTDTQY
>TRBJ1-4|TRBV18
ASSPKTREGEKLF
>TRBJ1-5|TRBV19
ASSIPRINQPQH
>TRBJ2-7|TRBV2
ASSESLGAGSEQY
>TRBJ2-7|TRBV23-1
ASSQSGDRQTIWQY
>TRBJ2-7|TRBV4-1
ASSQGWLDEQY
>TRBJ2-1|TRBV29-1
SASRRRNEQF
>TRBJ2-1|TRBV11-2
ASSSELVSYNEQF
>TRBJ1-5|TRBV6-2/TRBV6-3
ASSTGTANPSPQPQH
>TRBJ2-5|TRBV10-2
ASTGLAEETQY
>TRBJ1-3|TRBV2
ATTEGGHLGNTIY
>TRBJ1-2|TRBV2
ASSEVDEAGYYGYT
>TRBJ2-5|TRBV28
ASMIGQGLQETQY
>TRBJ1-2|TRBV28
ASRSGGNGGYT
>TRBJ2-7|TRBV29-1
SARTEVEYEQY
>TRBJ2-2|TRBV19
ASSEGFGANTGELF
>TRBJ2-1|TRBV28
ASSSYREGFVVEQF
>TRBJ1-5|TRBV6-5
ASVEGILSNQPQH
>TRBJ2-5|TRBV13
ASRLRGEETQY
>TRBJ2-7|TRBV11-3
ASSLPGVGEQY
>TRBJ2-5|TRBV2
ASSEGLAGQETQY
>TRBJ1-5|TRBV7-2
ASSSTVSNQPQH
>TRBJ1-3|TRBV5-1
ASSLLELGNTIY
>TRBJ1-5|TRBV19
ASSTQDGRNQPQH
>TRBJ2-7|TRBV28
ASTAATGGAYEQY
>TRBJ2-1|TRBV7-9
ASSLSSGNEQF
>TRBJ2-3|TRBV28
ASFPAGGGTDTQY
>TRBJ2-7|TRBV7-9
ASSLSGRKYEQY
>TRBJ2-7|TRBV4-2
ASSPLPHGDSSY
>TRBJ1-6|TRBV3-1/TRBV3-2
ASSPRNFSPLH
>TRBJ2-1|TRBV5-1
ASSLAQGLAGGEQF
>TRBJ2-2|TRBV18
ASSGRGLRIETGELF
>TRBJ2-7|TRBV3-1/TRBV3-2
ASSQGRASYEQY
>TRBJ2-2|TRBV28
ASSPSSGPETGELF
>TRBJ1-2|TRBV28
ASSFGGQPYGYT
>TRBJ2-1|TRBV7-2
ASSPTLEQF
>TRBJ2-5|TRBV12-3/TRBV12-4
ASRGTGVETQY
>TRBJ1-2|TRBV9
ASSVNSGENYGYT
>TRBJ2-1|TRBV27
ASTPQGPTYNEQF
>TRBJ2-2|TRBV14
ASSQDGATGELF
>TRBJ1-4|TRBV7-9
ASSSLNREGSEKLF
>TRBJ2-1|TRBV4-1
ASSRSGVEQF
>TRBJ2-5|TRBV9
ASSPGQATQETQY
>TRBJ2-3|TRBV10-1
ASRRGATDTQY